This T cell receptor beta chain was sequenced during a study of T cells in Graves' hyperthyroidism and ophthalmopathy. Amplification targeted TCR beta CDR3 regions from RNA transcripts. First-round RT-PCR of the TCR CDR3 relied on the HTBI primer set. A single record per CDR3 protein comes from TCRdb applying MiXCR to the multiplex PCR reads. The repertoire holds approximately 250,000 distinct CDR3 sequences, with roughly a quarter as singletons. General study points: The model predicted ophthalmopathy a median roughly six months before onset.

Uncontrolled infections, other autoimmune diseases, pregnancy or lactation led to exclusion of patients. In its sample, this clonotype is hyperexpanded. Antigen unknown. V was clipped by 2 bases and J by 0 bases; unmatched bases: 7. Germline V gives CDR1 MDHEN, CDR2 SYDVKM. The CDR3 has 17 amino acids. Specimen: blood. The chain links TRBV28 to TRBJ2-7, with 10 bases matching TRBD1. This sequence originates from a woman between 35 and 50 years old with Graves' ophthalmopathy. The CDR3 sequence is CASSLGTGASTSYEQYF. CDR3 in DNA: TGTGCCAGCAGTTTAGGGACAGGGGCCTCCACCTCCTACGAGCAGTACTTC. Full variable domain (missing parts from reference TRBV28 and TRBJ2-7): DVKVTQSSRYLVKRTGEKVFLECVQDMDHENMFWYRQDPGLGLRLIYFSYDVKMKEKGDIPEGYSVSREKKERFSLILESASTNQTSMYLCASSLGTGASTSYEQYFGPGTRLTVT.